Presented here are 20 T cell receptor beta chains from one specimen sequenced in a study of blood T cell repertoires in COVID-19. Profiled with immunoSEQ multiplex PCR; TCRdb holds only in-frame clones, not every one. The table has approximately 250,000 clones, less than 95% seen once; the top ten hold 2.8%. What was sequenced was PBMCs or T cells enriched from blood (not recorded which). Receptor source: a man aged 35 to 55 who had been exposed to COVID-19.

The chain has TRBV5-1 and TRBJ2-1, with 11 nucleotides matching TRBD2. V was pared by 0 bases and J by 5 bases, with 1 base of the junction left unmatched. The CDR3 is 15 residues long. The V gene's germline CDR1 is SGHRS and CDR2 YFSETQ. This CDR3 is CASSLETSGNNEQFF. Here the CDR3 DNA reads TGCGCCAGCAGCTTGGAGACTAGCGGGAACAATGAGCAGTTCTTC.

This clone was seen a single time. The genes are TRBV5-1 and TRBJ2-2, with a tentative D call TRBD2 (5 bases). The CDR3 is 13 residues long. V lost 0 bases and J 7 bases, leaving 7 bases between the germline ends. Germline V CDR1 and CDR2: SGHRS, YFSETQ. The CDR3 is CASSLGEGGELFF. CDR3 nucleotide sequence: TGCGCCAGCAGCTTGGGAGAGGGCGGGGAGCTGTTTTTT.

The CDR3 reads CATSRRLAGEYEQYF. Written as DNA, the CDR3 is TGTGCCACCAGCAGACGACTAGCGGGAGAGTACGAGCAGTACTTC. V is TRBV15 and J is TRBJ2-7, with TRBD2 identical over 12 bases. The CDR3 runs 15 residues. Germline V gene sequence: CDR1 LNHNV, CDR2 YYDKDF (reference sequence). Trimming removed 2 bases from V and 4 bases from J; junction bases left unmatched: 3.

The J gene is TRBJ1-6, the V gene TRBV9, with D possibly TRBD1 on 6 matching bases. V shed 0 bases and J shed 7 bases, with 11 bases lying between them. This CDR3 is built from 15 residues. From germline, CDR1 is SGDLS and CDR2 YYNGEE. The CDR3 DNA sequence: TGTGCCAGCAGCGTAGTTGACAGGCCAAATTCACCCCTCCACTTT. Its translation: CASSVVDRPNSPLHF.

The genes are TRBV19 and TRBJ1-1, with 7 nucleotides matching TRBD1. Losses at the gene ends were 1 base for V and 7 bases for J; bases not matched to a gene: 9. CDR1 and CDR2 from the germline V gene are LNHDA and SQIVND (reference sequence). The CDR3 is 15 residues long. CDR3: CASSIGTGGANEAFF. The DNA for the CDR3 is TGTGCCAGTAGTATAGGGACAGGTGGGGCTAATGAAGCTTTCTTT. The full variable domain, its missing parts supplied by reference TRBV19 and TRBJ1-1, is DGGITQSPKYLFRKEGQNVTLSCEQNLNHDAMYWYRQDPGQGLRLIYYSQIVNDFQKGDIAEGYSVSREKKESFPLTVTSAQKNPTAFYLCASSIGTGGANEAFFGQGTRLTVV.

The genes are TRBV5-1 and TRBJ2-1, with a weak D call TRBD2 (6 bases). CDR3 length: 14 residues. Germline CDR1 is SGHRS and CDR2 is YFSETQ. V dropped 5 bases and J dropped 8 bases, with 17 bases sitting between them. CDR3 sequence: CASRNPSGVDEQFF. CDR3 sequence (DNA): TGCGCCAGCAGGAACCCCTCGGGGGTAGATGAGCAGTTCTTC.

CDR3 sequence (DNA): TGTGCCAGCAGAAAAGACAGGGGCAATGAGCAGTTCTTC. This translates into CASRKDRGNEQFF. The gene calls are TRBV7-9 and TRBJ2-1; 8 bases fit TRBD1. CDR1 is SEHNR, CDR2 FQNEAQ, per germline (reference sequence). V lost 6 bases, J lost 6 bases, and 4 bases stayed unmatched. The CDR3 spans 13 residues.

V and J are TRBV10-3 and TRBJ2-2; the match to TRBD2 covers 7 bases. In germline, CDR1 is ENHRY, CDR2 SYGVKD. The CDR3 is made up of 17 amino acids. V was pared by 3 bases and J by 3 bases, with 10 bases of the junction left unmatched. CDR3 protein: CAISDSMRERDTGELFF. The DNA for the CDR3 is TGTGCCATCAGTGATTCGATGCGGGAGCGGGACACCGGGGAGCTGTTTTTT.

V and J are TRBV28 and TRBJ1-5; D may be TRBD1 (5 bases). The germline gives CDR1 MDHEN, CDR2 SYDVKM. Trimming took off 6 bases at V and 7 bases at J, with 19 bases between the two ends. The CDR3 is 15 residues long. In nucleotides, the CDR3 is TGTGCCAGCAGGCCCCCGACGGGGGGAGGCCAGCCCCAGCATTTT. Translation: CASRPPTGGGQPQHF.

V gene TRBV29-1 combines with J gene TRBJ2-7, with D perhaps TRBD1 (6 bases). The CDR3 sequence is 12 residues long. Trimming shortened V by 6 bases and J by 3 bases, and 12 bases separated the two germline ends. CDR1 and CDR2 (germline): SQVTM, ANQGSEA. CDR3 region: CSVLGGIYEQYF. The CDR3 DNA sequence: TGCAGCGTGCTTGGGGGCATCTACGAGCAGTACTTC.

The chain is built from TRBV9 and TRBJ1-2; D is uncertain. V lost 3 bases and J lost 6, with 18 bases in between. The CDR3 sequence is 15 residues long. The germline V gene has CDR1 SGDLS and CDR2 YYNGEE. The CDR3 loop is CASSATPGSPHGYTF. DNA of the CDR3: TGTGCCAGCAGCGCAACCCCAGGTAGTCCTCATGGCTACACCTTC.

The chain is built from TRBV24-1 and TRBJ2-3; perhaps TRBD2 as D (5 bases). Trimming took 5 bases from V and 2 from J, leaving 10 bases between them. Germline CDR1 is KGHDR and CDR2 is SFDVKD. This CDR3 spans 14 amino acids. For the CDR3, the DNA is TGTGCCACCAGTGGGACTTGGTCCACAGATACGCAGTATTTT. Protein product: CATSGTWSTDTQYF.

The chain recombines TRBV2 with TRBJ1-5; D unresolved. V lost 7 bases to trimming and J lost 0 bases, with 7 bases between them. Germline V gene lookup returns CDR1 SNHLY and CDR2 FYNNEI. The CDR3 extends over 13 amino acids. CDR3 loop: CASTENSNQPQHF. The CDR3 bases are TGTGCCAGCACGGAGAATAGCAATCAGCCCCAGCATTTT.

Concerning this clone itself: The same CDR3 can be traced to other DNA sequences in this sample. The J gene is TRBJ1-5, the V gene TRBV6-5, with 8 bases identical to TRBD1. J lost 4 bases, V lost 6 bases, and 2 bases had no gene match. The CDR3 loop spans 13 amino acids. Per the germline V gene, CDR1 is MNHEY and CDR2 is SVGAGI. CDR3 DNA: TGTGCCAGCAGCCGGACAGGGAATCAGCCCCAGCATTTT. Protein product: CASSRTGNQPQHF.

This clone was seen once. This chain connects TRBV9 to TRBJ2-7; maybe TRBD2 (6 bases). The CDR3 is made up of 14 amino acids. Germline loops: CDR1 SGDLS, CDR2 YYNGEE. Trimming left V 6 bases short and J 1 base short, with 14 bases between. CDR3 in DNA: TGTGCCAGCACCCTAATAGCGGAGTCCTACGAGCAGTACTTC. Protein product: CASTLIAESYEQYF. Filled out from reference TRBV9 and TRBJ2-7, the complete variable domain reads DSGVTQTPKHLITATGQRVTLRCSPRSGDLSVYWYQQSLDQGLQFLIQYYNGEERAKGNILERFSAQQFPDLHSELNLSSLELGDSALYFCASTLIAESYEQYFGPGTRLTVT.

The chain is built from TRBV4-1 and TRBJ1-5; D is undetermined. CDR1 is MGHRA, CDR2 YSYEKL, per germline. V was clipped by 1 base and J by 9 bases, with 19 bases between them. The CDR3 is 16 amino acids. The chain's CDR3 is CASSQGGGALLSPQHF. The CDR3 nucleotides read TGCGCCAGCAGCCAAGGAGGAGGCGCTCTCCTATCGCCCCAGCATTTT.

J is TRBJ2-7 and V is TRBV2; weak D call: TRBD2 (6 bases). This CDR3 has 15 residues. Deletions cut 1 base from V and 3 bases from J, with 13 bases between. Germline assignment: CDR1 SNHLY and CDR2 FYNNEI. CDR3 coding DNA: TGTGCCAGCAGTGAAGAGTCTAGCGTATACTACGAGCAGTACTTC. It encodes CASSEESSVYYEQYF.

The chain's CDR3 is CASSPPTGTETQYF. The DNA of the CDR3 is TGTGCCAGCAGCCCGCCGACAGGGACAGAGACCCAGTACTTC. This chain links TRBV7-9 with TRBJ2-5, with 7 nucleotides matching TRBD1. CDR1 and CDR2 (germline): SEHNR, FQNEAQ (reference sequence). The CDR3 has 14 residues. Trimming removed 5 bases from V and 4 bases from J; junction bases left unmatched: 7.

This rearrangement joins TRBV2 to TRBJ2-1; TRBD2 agrees at 9 bases. CDR1 is SNHLY and CDR2 is FYNNEI in the germline V gene. Unmatched junction bases numbered 14, after V lost 5 bases and J lost 9 bases. The CDR3 has 16 amino acids. The chain's CDR3 is CASSKILAGAQSEQFF. CDR3 DNA sequence: TGTGCCAGCAGTAAGATCTTAGCGGGAGCTCAGAGTGAGCAGTTCTTC.

This chain connects TRBV28 to TRBJ2-1, with 8 bases identical to TRBD2. With 7 bases clipped from V and 9 bases from J, the junction kept 8 bases outside the gene matches. The CDR3 is made up of 13 amino acids. Germline V gene sequence: CDR1 MDHEN, CDR2 SYDVKM. CDR3 nucleotide sequence: TGTGCCAGCATTCGAGCGGGAGAGGGTGAGCAGTTCTTC. Amino acids: CASIRAGEGEQFF.